This note documents a single T cell receptor (beta chain) sequence. This sample is part of a study of beta chain features in type 1 diabetes. The investigators reverse transcribed all of the isolated RNA, so they sequenced expressed TCRB transcripts. TCRdb's table, derived via immunoSEQ multiplex PCR, lists solely in-frame clones and lacks some. The repertoire holds approximately 40,000 clones, with about 50% as singletons. This CDR3 comprises 15 residues. The V gene lost 3 bases and the J gene lost 0 bases, with 11 bases spanning the gap. The germline gives CDR1 KGHSH, CDR2 LQKENI. The sequencing sample was made of stem cell memory CD4+ T cells from blood. The chain combines TRBV18 with TRBJ1-1; a weak D match, TRBD1 (6 bases). This TCR was recovered from a woman in her twenties or thirties in good health. CDR3 coding DNA: TGTGCCAGCTCACCGGACAGCATCATGAACACTGAAGCTTTCTTT. This codes for CASSPDSIMNTEAFF.